This T cell receptor (beta chain) came from a study of cytomegalovirus exposure and HLA in healthy donors. Study background: Samples from HLA-typed donors yielded around 85 million unique TCRs in an early data release.

J gave up 3 bases and V 10 bases, and 18 bases lay outside the gene matches. CDR3 length equals 16 residues. Germline lookup yields CDR1 MNHEY and CDR2 SMNVEV (reference sequence). Points from the study as a whole: Specificity of three CMV-associated chains for CMV antigens was verified in vitro. Accurate predictions that matched the HLA-A and HLA-B alleles of most subjects were reportedly made from TCR beta sequences. Some V segments, including TRBV6-2 and TRBV6-3, were excluded as indistinguishable.

Details on this clone: No antigen is known for it.

Both 60 Vbeta primers and 13 Jbeta primers went into the PCR. TCRdb keeps only in-frame clones here, not all; method: immunoSEQ multiplex PCR. The sample lists about 130,000 clones, 83% occurring once. What was sequenced was PBMCs. This chain joins TRBV27 and TRBJ2-7; 7 positions match TRBD1. This clonotype was sampled from a woman in her 40s in good health and CMV-seropositive. As DNA, the CDR3 is TGTGCCACCTTTGGGGGTTCACAGGGGCGCAACTACGAGCAGTACTTC. This translates into CATFGGSQGRNYEQYF.